The next 5 T cell receptor beta chains were all read from a single sample in a study of siplizumab effects on memory and regulatory T cells. TCRdb's table, derived via immunoSEQ multiplex PCR, lists solely in-frame clones and lacks some. The sample includes nearly 85,000 clones, roughly 87% of them seen just once. Sample: Tregs sorted from blood. These receptors were collected from a human donor in good health.

By sample fraction, this clone is medium-sized (0.01 to 0.1%). V usage is TRBV11-2 and J usage is TRBJ2-3; D may be TRBD1 (5 bases). Trimming stripped 4 bases from V and 6 bases from J, with 14 bases between. Germline CDR1 and CDR2: SGHAT and FQNNGV. The CDR3 is made up of 14 amino acids. As DNA, the CDR3 is TGTGCCAGCAGCTATCACCTATCAGGGGATACGCAGTATTTT. Translated: CASSYHLSGDTQYF.

CDR3 sequence reads: CARSPTGLLITDTQYF. CDR3 bases: TGTGCCAGGAGTCCGACGGGACTGCTGATAACAGATACGCAGTATTTT. The V call is TRBV2, the J call TRBJ2-3; D might be TRBD2 (6 bases). CDR1 SNHLY and CDR2 FYNNEI come from the germline V gene. The V end lost 9 bases, the J end lost 3 bases, and 22 bases lay between the germline ends. The CDR3 length is 16 residues. Combining the CDR3 with reference TRBV2 and TRBJ2-3 gives the whole variable domain EPEVTQTPSHQVTQMGQEVILRCVPISNHLYFYWYRQILGQKVEFLVSFYNNEISEKSEIFDDQFSVERPDGSNFTLKIRSTKLEDSAMYFCARSPTGLLITDTQYFGPGTRLTVL.

The chain couples TRBV9 to TRBJ2-3, with D possibly TRBD2 on 6 matching bases. The V gene lost 1 base and the J gene lost 3 bases, with 12 bases spanning the gap. Germline V gives CDR1 SGDLS, CDR2 YYNGEE. CDR3 size: 15 residues. As DNA, the CDR3 is TGTGCCAGCAGCGTACTCGCGGGGTCTACAGATACGCAGTATTTT. Protein sequence: CASSVLAGSTDTQYF.

The genes are TRBV10-1 and TRBJ2-3, with D possibly being TRBD1 (5 bases). The CDR3 has 13 residues. Germline V gene lookup returns CDR1 WNHNN and CDR2 SYGVQD (reference sequence). V shed 8 bases and J shed 8 bases, with 17 bases lying between them. The CDR3 DNA follows: TGCGCCAGCCAAATATTTCAGGGCACTACGCAGTATTTT. This gives the protein CASQIFQGTTQYF.

The chain has TRBV5-6 and TRBJ2-5; D may be TRBD2 (6 bases). The DNA end lines up better with TRBJ2-7; the J call may be wrong. Germline CDR1 and CDR2: SGHDT and YYEEEE. CDR3 size: 15 residues. The CDR3 sequence is CASSLALSGVNEQYF. The DNA for the CDR3 is TGTGCCAGCAGCTTGGCCTTGTCGGGGGTAAACGAGCAGTACTTC.